These T cell receptor beta chains were read from a single sample in a study of neurological immune-mediated disorders. Each CDR3 protein is one row after TCRdb ran MiXCR on the 5' RACE reads. Of 70,000 or so distinct CDR3 sequences in the sample, approximately 3.3% were seen once. The sample consisted of PBMCs. The receptors come from a woman aged 45-59 years with multiple sclerosis. Each CDR3 is given with its conserved first and last residue. D genes are given only for firm matches. Each size is how often the clone was seen (once, few, many) or a class if it is expanded.

TGCAGTGCTAGTAGGCTAGCGGGCACCGGGGAGCTGTTTTTT	CSASRLAGTGELFF	many	TRBD2	TRBJ2-2	TRBV20-1
TGCGCCAGCAGCCCAGGGGGCACTGAAGCTTTCTTT	CASSPGGTEAFF	many	TRBD1	TRBJ1-1	TRBV5-1
TGTGCCAGCAGTTTGAGGGGGGCCCAGACAGGCAATCAGCCCCAGCATTTT	CASSLRGAQTGNQPQHF	many	-	TRBJ1-5	TRBV12-3/TRBV12-4
TGTGCCAGCAGCGCCCAACAGGGTATGGCTGAAAAACTGTTTTTT	CASSAQQGMAEKLFF	many	-	TRBJ1-4	TRBV7-6
TGTGCCAGCAGCTTAACCGGGACACTCACAGTTACGCAGTATTTT	CASSLTGTLTVTQYF	many	-	TRBJ2-3	TRBV7-2
TGTGCCAGCAGCTTAAGAATGAACACTGAAGCTTTCTTT	CASSLRMNTEAFF	many	-	TRBJ1-1	TRBV7-9
TGCGCCAGCAGCTTGGGGGGAGCCGGGGAGCTGTTTTTT	CASSLGGAGELFF	many	-	TRBJ2-2	TRBV5-1
TGCAGTGCTTCCAGGGGGGGCTACAATCAGCCCCAGCATTTT	CSASRGGYNQPQHF	many	TRBD1	TRBJ1-5	TRBV20-1
TGCGCCAGCAGCTTACTCCCGGGAATCATGAACACTGAAGCTTTCTTT	CASSLLPGIMNTEAFF	many	-	TRBJ1-1	TRBV5-1
TGTGCCAGCAGTTCTATGTACAATGAGCAGTTCTTC	CASSSMYNEQFF	many	-	TRBJ2-1	TRBV6-6
TGTGCCAGCAGGGCGCGAGGGAATGAGCAGTTCTTC	CASRARGNEQFF	many	-	TRBJ2-1	TRBV7-2
TGTGCCAGCAGCTTGGGCTTGGACGGAAACTATGGCTACACCTTC	CASSLGLDGNYGYTF	many	-	TRBJ1-2	TRBV5-6